This T cell receptor beta chain was profiled in a study of glioma-infiltrating T cells. Findings and caveats of the study: Only very few CDR3 sequences appeared in both tissue and blood. Non-neoplastic patients had below-expected tissue-blood divergence, while all gliomas exceeded expectation.

Amplification of TCR alpha and beta CDR3 regions from RNA used iRepertoire nested multiplex PCR. Input was roughly 100-450 ng of tissue mRNA or PBMC total RNA. TCRdb called the multiplex PCR reads again in MiXCR, with one record for every CDR3 protein. The sample shows some 110,000 distinct CDR3 sequences, more than 20% of them seen only once. Trimming took 8 bases from V and 3 from J; bases not matched to a gene: 10. Per the germline V gene, CDR1 is MNHNS and CDR2 is SASEGT. The CDR3 sequence is 16 residues long. To note about this clonotype: The antigen remains unidentified.

The sample taken for sequencing was glioma tissue, nonneoplastic brain tissue, or PBMCs (not recorded which). This TCR was sampled from a human donor with low-grade glioma or glioblastoma, undergoing nonglioma brain surgery, or in good health (not recorded which). The J gene is TRBJ2-7, the V gene TRBV6-1, with TRBD2 identical over 13 bases. In DNA, the CDR3 is TGTGCCAGCGGCTGGACTAGCGGGAGTCCTAGCTACGAGCAGTACTTC. As protein: CASGWTSGSPSYEQYF.